The 12 T cell receptor beta chains below come from one sample, sequenced in a study of OX40 agonist ivuxolimab in advanced cancers. Generated by immunoSEQ multiplex PCR, the TCRdb table keeps only in-frame clones and is missing some. Of approximately 68,000 clones listed, about 92% were seen once; the top ten hold roughly a tenth. Sequenced here: CD4+ or CD8+ T cells sorted from blood, sampled in a trial of the OX40 agonist ivuxolimab. Receptors originate from an adult with an advanced solid tumor such as melanoma, head and neck, liver or kidney cancer.

The J gene is TRBJ2-7, the V gene TRBV11-1; D unclear. The CDR3 is 12 residues long. Germline V CDR1 and CDR2: SGHAT, FQDESV (reference sequence). The V and J ends lost 4 bases and 3 bases respectively, with 7 bases between them. The CDR3 here is CASSSGFYEQYF. The CDR3 coding sequence is TGTGCCAGCAGCTCGGGCTTCTACGAGCAGTACTTC.

The table lists this clone with a count of one. The CDR3 protein is CASSGSRGITEAFF. As DNA, the CDR3 is TGTGCCAGCAGCGGGAGCCGGGGGATCACTGAAGCTTTCTTT. The V gene is TRBV9, the J gene TRBJ1-1; D possibly corresponds to TRBD1 (5 bases). This CDR3 is built from 14 residues. V lost 3 bases and J lost 4, with 13 bases in between. The V gene's germline CDR1 is SGDLS and CDR2 YYNGEE.

The gene calls are TRBV9 and TRBJ2-5, with a weak D call TRBD1 (5 bases). This CDR3 is built from 16 residues. Germline V gives CDR1 SGDLS, CDR2 YYNGEE. V lost 0 bases, J lost 5 bases, and 17 bases lay in between. The CDR3 protein is CASSVEARPPGETQYF. In nucleotides, the CDR3 is TGTGCCAGCAGCGTAGAGGCCCGACCTCCAGGGGAGACCCAGTACTTC.

The chain uses TRBV11-3 and TRBJ1-1; no definite D call. Germline loops: CDR1 SGHNT, CDR2 YENEEA. This CDR3 is 12 amino acids long. The V end was cut by 4 bases, the J end by 6 bases, with 9 bases between. The CDR3 DNA is TGTGCCAGCAGCTCCCAGTCTTCTGAAGCTTTCTTT. This codes for CASSSQSSEAFF.

This chain joins TRBV7-8 and TRBJ2-4, with 9 bases matching TRBD2. The CDR3 loop spans 16 amino acids. Germline V lookup: CDR1 SGHVS, CDR2 FQNEAQ. The trim removed 2 bases at V and 7 bases at J, leaving 9 bases unmatched. CDR3 nucleotides: TGTGCCAGCAGCTTACCCCTGGGCGGGGGGGAGAACATTCAGTACTTC. This sequence encodes CASSLPLGGGENIQYF.

This clone was counted once. The rearrangement joins TRBV6-4 to TRBJ1-2, with no clear D. This CDR3 spans 15 amino acids. Trimming took 8 bases from V and 0 from J, leaving 16 bases between them. Germline CDR1 MRHNA, CDR2 SNTAGT. This CDR3 is CASQEWLGPNYGYTF. For the CDR3, the DNA is TGTGCCAGCCAAGAGTGGCTGGGCCCTAACTATGGCTACACCTTC.

This clone came up once. The CDR3 DNA sequence: TGTGCCAGCAGTTCTAGCTACGAGCAGTACTTC. It yields the protein CASSSSYEQYF. This chain connects TRBV28 to TRBJ2-7; D unclear. The CDR3 consists of 11 residues. With 4 bases removed from V and 3 bases from J, the gap between germline ends came to 4 bases. Germline CDR1 is MDHEN and CDR2 is SYDVKM.

The rearrangement joins TRBV11-2 to TRBJ1-3; D not certain. The length of the CDR3 is 15 residues. Germline loops: CDR1 SGHAT, CDR2 FQNNGV. The V end lost 6 bases, the J end lost 3 bases, and 15 bases lay between the germline ends. CDR3 DNA: TGTGCCAGCAGGGTCACAATGGGATATGGAAACACCATATATTTT. It translates to CASRVTMGYGNTIYF.

The chain couples TRBV19 to TRBJ2-1; 7 bases agree with TRBD2. CDR3 size: 15 residues. V was pared by 3 bases and J by 3 bases, with 5 bases of the junction left unmatched. CDR1 and CDR2 (germline): LNHDA, SQIVND (reference sequence). In DNA form, the CDR3 reads TGTGCCAGTAGTATTTCGAGCGGGGACTACAATGAGCAGTTCTTC. As protein: CASSISSGDYNEQFF.

The CDR3 DNA is TGTGCCAGCAGCCCCGGGGGTCGACAGGCCTTCACCGGGGAGCTGTTTTTT. Translating gives CASSPGGRQAFTGELFF. This rearrangement joins TRBV7-9 to TRBJ2-2; either TRBD1 or TRBD2 may fit D (6 bases each). The CDR3 runs 17 residues. V was clipped by 5 bases and J by 4 bases, with 20 bases between them. Germline CDR1 reads SEHNR; CDR2 reads FQNEAQ (reference sequence).

The gene calls are TRBV14 and TRBJ2-1, with TRBD2 matching over 12 bases. CDR1 is SGHDN, CDR2 FVKESK, per germline. The CDR3 loop spans 17 amino acids. V lost 4 bases and J lost 2; bases outside the gene matches: 6. CDR3 bases: TGTGCCAGCAGCCCAGGACTAGCGGGGAGGGCCTACAATGAGCAGTTCTTC. Its translation is CASSPGLAGRAYNEQFF.

CDR3 DNA sequence: TGTGCCAGCAGCGCCGTAACCAGGGAGGAGACCCAGTACTTC. Its protein is CASSAVTREETQYF. The chain joins TRBV9 to TRBJ2-5; either TRBD1 or TRBD2 may supply D (5 bases each). This CDR3 has 14 residues. V lost 3 bases, J lost 5 bases, and 14 bases lay in between. The germline CDR1 and CDR2 sequences are SGDLS and YYNGEE.